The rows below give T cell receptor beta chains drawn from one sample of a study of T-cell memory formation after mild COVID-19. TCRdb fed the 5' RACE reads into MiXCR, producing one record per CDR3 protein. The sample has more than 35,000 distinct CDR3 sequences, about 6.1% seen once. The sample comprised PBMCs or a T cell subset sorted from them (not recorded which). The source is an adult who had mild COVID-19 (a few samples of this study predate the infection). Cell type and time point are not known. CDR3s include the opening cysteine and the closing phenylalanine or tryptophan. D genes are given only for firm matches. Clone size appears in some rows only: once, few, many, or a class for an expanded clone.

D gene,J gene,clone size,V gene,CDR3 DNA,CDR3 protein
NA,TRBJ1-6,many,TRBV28,TGTGCCAGCAGTACTCGGACCGCAAATTCACCCCTCCACTTT,CASSTRTANSPLHF
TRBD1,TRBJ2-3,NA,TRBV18,TGTGCCAGCTCACCATTCTCGGGACAGGGCGCCACAGATACGCAGTATTTT,CASSPFSGQGATDTQYF
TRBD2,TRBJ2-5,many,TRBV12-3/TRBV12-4,TGTGCCAGCAGTTTAGGGCTAGCGGGAGAGACCCAGTACTTC,CASSLGLAGETQYF
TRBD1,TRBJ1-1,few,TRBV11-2,TGTGCCAGCAGCCCGGGACAGGGTCCGAACACTGAAGCTTTCTTT,CASSPGQGPNTEAFF
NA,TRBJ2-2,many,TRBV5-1,TGCGCCAGCAGCTCGCTCGGACAGATGAACACCGGGGAGCTGTTTTTT,CASSSLGQMNTGELFF
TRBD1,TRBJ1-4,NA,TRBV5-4,TGTGCCAGCAGCTTACAGGGGTTTAATGAAAAACTGTTTTTT,CASSLQGFNEKLFF
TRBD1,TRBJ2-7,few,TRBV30,TGTGCCTGGACCCGGACAGGGAAAGGGCTCGAGCAGTACTTC,CAWTRTGKGLEQYF
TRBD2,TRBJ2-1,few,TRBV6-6,TGTGCCAGCATGACTAGCGGGAGACTCAATGAGCAGTTCTTC,CASMTSGRLNEQFF
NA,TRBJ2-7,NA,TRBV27,TGTGCCAGCAGTTTAGGGCCGTCAGGTCCCTACGAGCAGTACTTC,CASSLGPSGPYEQYF
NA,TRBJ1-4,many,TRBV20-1,TGCAGTGCTAGCCATCCACGGGGGGTTAATGAAAAACTGTTTTTT,CSASHPRGVNEKLFF
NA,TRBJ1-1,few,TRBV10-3,TGTGCCATCCGTCGGGGTGACACTGAAGCTTTCTTT,CAIRRGDTEAFF
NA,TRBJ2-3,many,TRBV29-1,TGCAGCGTTGCGGTCAGGTACACAGATACGCAGTATTTT,CSVAVRYTDTQYF
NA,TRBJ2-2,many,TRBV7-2,TGTGCCAGCAGCTTAGATCCAGGGTTGTATACCGGGGAGCTGTTTTTT,CASSLDPGLYTGELFF
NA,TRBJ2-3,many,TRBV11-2,TGTGCCAGCAGCTTAGACGAAGATACGCAGTATTTT,CASSLDEDTQYF
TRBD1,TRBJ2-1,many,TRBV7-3,TGTGCCAGCAGACAGGACAGGCACGTTTCCTACAATGAGCAGTTCTTC,CASRQDRHVSYNEQFF
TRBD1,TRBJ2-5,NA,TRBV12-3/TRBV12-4,TGTGCCAGCCGTCGGCGAGGGGGCGATGAGACCCAGTACTTC,CASRRRGGDETQYF
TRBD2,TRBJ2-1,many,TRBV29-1,TGCAGCGCTCTCCAACCTAGCGGGACGACCTACAATGAGCAGTTCTTC,CSALQPSGTTYNEQFF
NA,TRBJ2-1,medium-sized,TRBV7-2,TGTGCCAGCAGCTTAGGCCCCACTAGCGCACAGGGGCTCGATGAGCAGTTCTTC,CASSLGPTSAQGLDEQFF
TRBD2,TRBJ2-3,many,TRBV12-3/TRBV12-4,TGTGCCAGCAGTTTATCACGCAGGCGGGGGGATACGCAGTATTTT,CASSLSRRRGDTQYF
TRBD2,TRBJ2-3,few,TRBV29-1,TGCAGCGTTGAGGGGACTAGCGGGAGGACCGCCCTGCGGTATTTT,CSVEGTSGRTALRYF
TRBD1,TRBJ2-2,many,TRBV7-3,TGTGCCAGCAGCCCCACAGGGGCTGGCACCGGGGAGCTGTTTTTT,CASSPTGAGTGELFF
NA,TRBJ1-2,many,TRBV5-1,TGCGCCAGCAGCTTGGAACGGGGGCGCGGCCACTATGGCTACACCTTC,CASSLERGRGHYGYTF
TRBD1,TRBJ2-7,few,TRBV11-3,TGTGCCAGCAGCTTTACAGGGGCCTACGAGCAGTACTTC,CASSFTGAYEQYF
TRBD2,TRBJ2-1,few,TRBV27,TGTGCCAGCAGTTTCGGGTCTAGCGGGAACAATGAGCAGTTCTTC,CASSFGSSGNNEQFF
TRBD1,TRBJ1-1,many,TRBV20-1,TGCAGTGCCTCGGGACAGTTGAACACTGAAGCTTTCTTT,CSASGQLNTEAFF
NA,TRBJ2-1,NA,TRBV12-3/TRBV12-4,TGTGCCAGCAGCAAGAGCAGTTCGGGACTGAGTGAGCAGTTCTTC,CASSKSSSGLSEQFF
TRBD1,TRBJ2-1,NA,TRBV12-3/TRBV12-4,TGTGCCAGCAGACCGGGACAGGAGACTGAGCAGTTCTTC,CASRPGQETEQFF
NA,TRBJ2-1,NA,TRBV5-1,TGCGCCAGCAGCTTGGAGTTCGATGGTATCGGGGCAGATGAGCAGTTCTTC,CASSLEFDGIGADEQFF
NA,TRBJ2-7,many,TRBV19,TGTGCCAGTAGTCCGGGTTACGGAGCCTCCTACGAGCAGTACTTC,CASSPGYGASYEQYF
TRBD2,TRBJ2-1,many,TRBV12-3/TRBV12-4,TGTGCCAGCACCCGGCGGACTAGCGGAAAGTACAATGAGCAGTTCTTC,CASTRRTSGKYNEQFF
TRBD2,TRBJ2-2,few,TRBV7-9,TGTGCCAGCAGCGAGACTAGCGCCACGCCTCCAGAGCTGTTTTTT,CASSETSATPPELFF
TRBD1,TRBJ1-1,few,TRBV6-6,TGTGCCAGCAGGAGAGGACAGGAGAGTGAAGCTTTCTTT,CASRRGQESEAFF
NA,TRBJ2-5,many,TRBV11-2,TGTGCCAGCAGCTTAGGTACAGGCCTGAGGGGGGAGACCCAGTACTTC,CASSLGTGLRGETQYF
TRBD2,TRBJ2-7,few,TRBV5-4,TGTGCCAGCAGTCGACTAGCGGGCCTCTCCTACGAGCAGTACTTC,CASSRLAGLSYEQYF
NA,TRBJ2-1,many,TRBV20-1,TGCAGTGCTACCCGGGACTTCACCAAAAGCTCCTACAATGAGCAGTTCTTC,CSATRDFTKSSYNEQFF
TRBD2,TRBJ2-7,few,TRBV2,TGTGCCAGCAGTTCGGGACTAGCGGGAGCGGGGCGGGAGCAGTACTTC,CASSSGLAGAGREQYF
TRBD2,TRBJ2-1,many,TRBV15,TGTGCCACCAGCAGAGCCAGCGGGAGCACGTACAATGAGCAGTTCTTC,CATSRASGSTYNEQFF